Below, 2 T cell receptor beta chains from the same sample are listed, as sequenced in a study of T cell repertoires in cytomegalovirus infection. These receptors lack a known antigen. TCRdb called the reads again in MiXCR, with one record for every CDR3 protein. The sample carries 300,000 or so distinct CDR3 sequences, roughly 25% recorded once. Sequencing used cultured PBMCs, obtained from culture after CMV antigen stimulation. These TCRs come from a human donor in good health (CMV status not recorded). Some clones in this sample may be carry-over from other donors' samples.

Only a few counts were recorded for this clonotype. V usage is TRBV12-3 or TRBV12-4 and J usage is TRBJ1-1; no reliable D call. V lost 2 bases and J lost 0, with 10 bases in between. This CDR3 has 15 residues. For the CDR3, the DNA is TGTGCCAGCAGTTTATATGTCAGACTGAACACTGAAGCTTTCTTT. Amino acid sequence: CASSLYVRLNTEAFF.

The chain employs TRBV7-2 and TRBJ2-7, with TRBD2 as a possible D gene (6 bases). This CDR3 region has 14 residues. V lost 5 bases and J 3 bases, leaving 14 bases between the germline ends. The germline gives CDR1 SGHTA, CDR2 FQGNSA. The chain's CDR3 is CASSPPGVNYEQYF. CDR3 sequence (DNA): TGTGCCAGCAGCCCCCCGGGGGTTAACTACGAGCAGTACTTC.